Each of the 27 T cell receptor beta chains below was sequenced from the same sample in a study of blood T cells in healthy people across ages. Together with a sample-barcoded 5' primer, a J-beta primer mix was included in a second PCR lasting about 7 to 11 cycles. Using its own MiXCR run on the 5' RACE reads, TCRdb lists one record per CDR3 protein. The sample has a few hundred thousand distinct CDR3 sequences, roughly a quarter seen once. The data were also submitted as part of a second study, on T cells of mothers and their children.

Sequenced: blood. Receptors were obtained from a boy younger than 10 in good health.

The CDR3 DNA reads as TGTGCCAGCAGCAAAGCCATGGAAAGGGATTATGGCTACACCTTC. The encoded protein is CASSKAMERDYGYTF. The rearrangement joins TRBV21-1 to TRBJ1-2; TRBD1 is taken as the D call from the table, unchecked against the DNA. TRBV21-1 is a pseudogene locus. CDR3 length: 15 residues.

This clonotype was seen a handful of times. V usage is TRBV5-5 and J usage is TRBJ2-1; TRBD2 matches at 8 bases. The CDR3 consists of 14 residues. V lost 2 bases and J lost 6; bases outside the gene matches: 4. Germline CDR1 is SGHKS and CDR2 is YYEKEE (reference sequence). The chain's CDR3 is CASSFSRGANEQFF. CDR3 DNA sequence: TGTGCCAGCAGCTTCTCGCGGGGGGCCAATGAGCAGTTCTTC.

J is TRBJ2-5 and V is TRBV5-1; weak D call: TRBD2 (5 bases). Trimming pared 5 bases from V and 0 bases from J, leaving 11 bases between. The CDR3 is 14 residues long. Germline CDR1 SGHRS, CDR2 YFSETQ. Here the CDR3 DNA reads TGCGCCAGCAGACCCGAGCGGTACCAAGAGACCCAGTACTTC. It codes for CASRPERYQETQYF.

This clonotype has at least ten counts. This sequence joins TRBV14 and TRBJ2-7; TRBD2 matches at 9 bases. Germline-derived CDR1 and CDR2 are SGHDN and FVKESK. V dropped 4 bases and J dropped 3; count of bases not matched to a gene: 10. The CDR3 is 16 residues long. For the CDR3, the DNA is TGTGCCAGCAGCCCCTTCCGGGTAGCGGGAGACTACGAGCAGTACTTC. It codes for CASSPFRVAGDYEQYF.

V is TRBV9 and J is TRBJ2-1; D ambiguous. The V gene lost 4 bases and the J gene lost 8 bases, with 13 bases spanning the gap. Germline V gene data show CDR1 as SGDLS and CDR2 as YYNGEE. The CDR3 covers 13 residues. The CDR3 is CASSSHSMDEQFF. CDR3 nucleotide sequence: TGTGCCAGCAGCTCCCACTCTATGGATGAGCAGTTCTTC.

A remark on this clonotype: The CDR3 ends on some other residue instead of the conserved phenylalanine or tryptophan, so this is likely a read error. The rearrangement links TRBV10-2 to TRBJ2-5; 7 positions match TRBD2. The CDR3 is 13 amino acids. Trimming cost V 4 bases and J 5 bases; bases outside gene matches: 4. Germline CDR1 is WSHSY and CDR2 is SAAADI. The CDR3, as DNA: TGCGCCAGCAGTGTGACTAGCCGGGAGACCCAGTACCTC. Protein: CASSVTSRETQYL.

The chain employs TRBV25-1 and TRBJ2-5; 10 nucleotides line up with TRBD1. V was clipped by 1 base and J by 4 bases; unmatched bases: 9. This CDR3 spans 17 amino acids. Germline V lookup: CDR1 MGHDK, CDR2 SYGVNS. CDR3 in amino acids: CASSEWLGTGVGETQYF. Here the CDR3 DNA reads TGTGCCAGCAGTGAATGGTTAGGGACAGGGGTGGGAGAGACCCAGTACTTC.

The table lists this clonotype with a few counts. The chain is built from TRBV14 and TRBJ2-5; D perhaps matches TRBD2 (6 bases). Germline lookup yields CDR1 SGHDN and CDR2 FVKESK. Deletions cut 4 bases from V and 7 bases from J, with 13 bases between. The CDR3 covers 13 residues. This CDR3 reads CASSRGVMGTQYF. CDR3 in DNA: TGTGCCAGCAGCCGGGGGGTTATGGGGACCCAGTACTTC.

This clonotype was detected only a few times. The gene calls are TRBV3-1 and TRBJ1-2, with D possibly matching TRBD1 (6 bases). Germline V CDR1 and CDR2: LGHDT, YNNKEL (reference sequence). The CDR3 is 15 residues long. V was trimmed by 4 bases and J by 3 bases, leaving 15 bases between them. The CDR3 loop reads CASSPAWGADYGYTF. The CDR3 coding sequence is TGTGCCAGCAGCCCGGCGTGGGGGGCGGACTATGGCTACACCTTC.

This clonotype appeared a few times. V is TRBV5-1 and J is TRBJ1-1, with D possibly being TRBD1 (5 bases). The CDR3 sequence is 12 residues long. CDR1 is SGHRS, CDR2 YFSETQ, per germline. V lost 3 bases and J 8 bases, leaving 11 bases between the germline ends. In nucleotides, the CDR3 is TGCGCCAGCAGCTGGCGTGGGGGGGAAGCTTTCTTT. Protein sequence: CASSWRGGEAFF.

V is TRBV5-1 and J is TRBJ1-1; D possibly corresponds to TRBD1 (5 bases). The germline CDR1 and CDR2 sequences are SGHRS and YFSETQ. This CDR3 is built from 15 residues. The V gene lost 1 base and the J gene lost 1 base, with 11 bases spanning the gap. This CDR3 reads CASSLSYDRNTEAFF. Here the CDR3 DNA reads TGCGCCAGCAGCTTGAGCTACGACAGGAACACTGAAGCTTTCTTT.

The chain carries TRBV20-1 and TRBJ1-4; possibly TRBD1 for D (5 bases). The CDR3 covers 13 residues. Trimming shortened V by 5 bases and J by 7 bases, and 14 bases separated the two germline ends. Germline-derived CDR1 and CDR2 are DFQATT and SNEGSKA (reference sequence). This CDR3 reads CSAARPGSEKLFF. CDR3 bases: TGCAGTGCTGCCCGGCCAGGGAGTGAAAAACTGTTTTTT.

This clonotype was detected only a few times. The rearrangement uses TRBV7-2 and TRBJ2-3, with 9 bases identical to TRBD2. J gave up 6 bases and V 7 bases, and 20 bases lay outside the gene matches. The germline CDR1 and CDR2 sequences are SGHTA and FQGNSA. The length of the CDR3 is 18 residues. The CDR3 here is CASNHKLFVREGRDTQYF. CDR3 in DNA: TGTGCCAGCAACCACAAACTTTTTGTGCGGGAGGGCCGCGATACGCAGTATTTT.

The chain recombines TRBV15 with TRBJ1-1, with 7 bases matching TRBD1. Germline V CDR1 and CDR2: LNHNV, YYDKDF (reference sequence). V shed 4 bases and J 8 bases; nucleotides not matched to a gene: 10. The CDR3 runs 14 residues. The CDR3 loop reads CATSTRLATGEAFF. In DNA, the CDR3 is TGTGCCACCAGCACAAGGTTAGCGACAGGGGAAGCTTTCTTT.

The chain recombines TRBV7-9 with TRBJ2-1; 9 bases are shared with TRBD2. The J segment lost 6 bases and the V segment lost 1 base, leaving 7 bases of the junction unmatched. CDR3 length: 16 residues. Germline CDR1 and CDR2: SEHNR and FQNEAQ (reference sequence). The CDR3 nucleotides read TGTGCCAGCAGCTTAGGGCGGCTAGCGGGACTCAATGAGCAGTTCTTC. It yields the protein CASSLGRLAGLNEQFF. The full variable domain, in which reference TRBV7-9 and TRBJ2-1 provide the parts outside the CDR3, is DTGVSQNPRHKITKRGQNVTFRCDPISEHNRLYWYRQTLGQGPEFLTYFQNEAQLEKSRLLSDRFSAERPKGSFSTLEIQRTEQGDSAMYLCASSLGRLAGLNEQFFGPGTRLTVL.

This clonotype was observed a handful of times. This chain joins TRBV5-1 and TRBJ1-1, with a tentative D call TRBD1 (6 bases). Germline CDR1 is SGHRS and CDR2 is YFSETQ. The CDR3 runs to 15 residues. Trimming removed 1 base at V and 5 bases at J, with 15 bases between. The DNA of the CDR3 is TGCGCCAGCAGCTTGAGATTCGACAGGTGGACTGAAGCTTTCTTT. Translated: CASSLRFDRWTEAFF.

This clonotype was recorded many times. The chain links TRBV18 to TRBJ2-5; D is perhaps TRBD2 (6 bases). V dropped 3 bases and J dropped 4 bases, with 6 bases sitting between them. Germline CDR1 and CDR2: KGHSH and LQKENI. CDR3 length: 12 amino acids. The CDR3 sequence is CASSPGGETQYF. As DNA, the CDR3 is TGTGCCAGCTCACCCGGGGGAGAGACCCAGTACTTC.

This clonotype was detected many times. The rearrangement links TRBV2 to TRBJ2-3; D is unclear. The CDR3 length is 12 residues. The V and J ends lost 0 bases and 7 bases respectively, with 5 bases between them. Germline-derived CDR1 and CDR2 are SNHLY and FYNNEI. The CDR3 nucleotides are TGTGCCAGCAGTGAAGCGCGGTATACGCAGTATTTT. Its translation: CASSEARYTQYF.

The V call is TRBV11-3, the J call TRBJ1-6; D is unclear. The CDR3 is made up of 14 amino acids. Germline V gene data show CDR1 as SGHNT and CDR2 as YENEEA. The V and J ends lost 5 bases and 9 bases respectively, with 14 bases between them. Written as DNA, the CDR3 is TGTGCCAGCAGCCCACCTGCCCGGGGTTCACCCCTCCACTTT. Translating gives CASSPPARGSPLHF. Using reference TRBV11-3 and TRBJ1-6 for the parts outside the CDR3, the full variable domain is EAGVVQSPRYKIIEKKQPVAFWCNPISGHNTLYWYLQNLGQGPELLIRYENEEAVDDSQLPKDRFSAERLKGVDSTLKIQPAELGDSAVYLCASSPPARGSPLHFGNGTRLTVT.

The CDR3 coding sequence is TGTGCCAGCAGCTTCAACCTAGCGGGCTACAATGAGCAGTTCTTC. This encodes CASSFNLAGYNEQFF. This chain links TRBV13 with TRBJ2-1; 8 bases map to TRBD2. This CDR3 contains 15 residues. Trimming at V came to 3 bases and at J to 3 bases, leaving 4 bases not matched to a gene. Germline CDR1 reads PRHDT; CDR2 reads FYEKMQ (reference sequence).

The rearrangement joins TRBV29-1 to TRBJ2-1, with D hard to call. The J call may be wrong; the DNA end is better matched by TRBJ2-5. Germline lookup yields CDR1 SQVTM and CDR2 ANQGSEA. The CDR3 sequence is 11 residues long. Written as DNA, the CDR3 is TGCAGCGCACGGGCCAAAGAGACCCAGTACTTC. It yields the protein CSARAKETQYF.

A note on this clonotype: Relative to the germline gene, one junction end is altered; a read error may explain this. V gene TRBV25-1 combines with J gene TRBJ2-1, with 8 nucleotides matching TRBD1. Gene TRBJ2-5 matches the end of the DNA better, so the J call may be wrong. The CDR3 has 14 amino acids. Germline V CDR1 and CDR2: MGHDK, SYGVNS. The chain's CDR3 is CAGSESGGRETQYF. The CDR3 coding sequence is TGTGCCGGCAGTGAGTCAGGGGGCAGGGAGACCCAGTACTTC.

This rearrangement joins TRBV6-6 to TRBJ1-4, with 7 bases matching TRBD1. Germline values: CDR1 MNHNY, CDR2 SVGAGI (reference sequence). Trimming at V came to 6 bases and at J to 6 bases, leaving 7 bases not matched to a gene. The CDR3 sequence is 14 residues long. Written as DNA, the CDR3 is TGTGCCAGCAGGAACCGACAGGGAGATGAAAAACTGTTTTTT. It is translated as CASRNRQGDEKLFF.

CDR3 sequence reads: CASSQVRGGNEQFF. For the CDR3, the DNA is TGTGCCAGCAGCCAAGTCCGCGGGGGTAATGAGCAGTTCTTC. The chain links TRBV3-1 to TRBJ2-1; 7 bases are shared with TRBD2. Germline V gives CDR1 LGHDT, CDR2 YNNKEL (reference sequence). The CDR3 runs to 14 residues. The trim removed 1 base at V and 7 bases at J, leaving 4 bases unmatched.

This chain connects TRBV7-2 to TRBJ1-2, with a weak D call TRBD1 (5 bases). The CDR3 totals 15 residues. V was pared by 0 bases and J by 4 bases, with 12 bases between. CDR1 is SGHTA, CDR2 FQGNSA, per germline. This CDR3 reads CASSLARQGGYGYTF. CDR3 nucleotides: TGTGCCAGCAGCTTAGCGCGGCAGGGCGGCTATGGCTACACCTTC.

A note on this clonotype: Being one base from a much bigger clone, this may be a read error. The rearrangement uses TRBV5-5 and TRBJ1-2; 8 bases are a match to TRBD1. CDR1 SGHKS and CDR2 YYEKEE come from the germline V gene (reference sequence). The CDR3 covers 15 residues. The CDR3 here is CASSLVWAGGDGYAF. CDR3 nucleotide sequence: TGTGCCAGCAGCTTGGTATGGGCAGGGGGCGATGGCTACGCCTTC. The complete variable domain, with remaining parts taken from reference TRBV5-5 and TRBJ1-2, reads DAGVTQSPTHLIKTRGQQVTLRCSPISGHKSVSWYQQVLGQGPQFIFQYYEKEERGRGNFPDRFSARQFPNYSSELNVNALLLGDSALYLCASSLVWAGGDGYAFGSGTRLTVV.

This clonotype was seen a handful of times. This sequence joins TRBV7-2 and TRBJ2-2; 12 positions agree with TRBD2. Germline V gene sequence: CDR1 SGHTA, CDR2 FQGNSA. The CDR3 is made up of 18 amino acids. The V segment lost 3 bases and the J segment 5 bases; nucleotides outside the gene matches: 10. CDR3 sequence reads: CASSFPTSGRRRTGELFF. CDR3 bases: TGTGCCAGCAGCTTCCCGACTAGCGGGAGAAGAAGGACCGGGGAGCTGTTTTTT.